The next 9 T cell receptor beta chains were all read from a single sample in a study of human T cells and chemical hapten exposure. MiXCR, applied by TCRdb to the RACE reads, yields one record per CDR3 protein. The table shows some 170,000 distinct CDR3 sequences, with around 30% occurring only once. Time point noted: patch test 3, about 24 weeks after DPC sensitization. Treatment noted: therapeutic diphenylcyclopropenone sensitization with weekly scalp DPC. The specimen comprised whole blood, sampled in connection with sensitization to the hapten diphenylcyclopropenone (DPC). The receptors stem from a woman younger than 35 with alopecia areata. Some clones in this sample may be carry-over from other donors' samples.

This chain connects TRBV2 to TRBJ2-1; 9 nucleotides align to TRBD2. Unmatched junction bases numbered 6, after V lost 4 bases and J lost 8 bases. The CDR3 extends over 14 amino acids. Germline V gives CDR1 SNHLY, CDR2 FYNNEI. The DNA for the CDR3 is TGTGCCAGCAGTGCTCGACTAGCGGTCGATGAGCAGTTCTTC. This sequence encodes CASSARLAVDEQFF. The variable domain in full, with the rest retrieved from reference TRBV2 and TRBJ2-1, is EPEVTQTPSHQVTQMGQEVILRCVPISNHLYFYWYRQILGQKVEFLVSFYNNEISEKSEIFDDQFSVERPDGSNFTLKIRSTKLEDSAMYFCASSARLAVDEQFFGPGTRLTVL.

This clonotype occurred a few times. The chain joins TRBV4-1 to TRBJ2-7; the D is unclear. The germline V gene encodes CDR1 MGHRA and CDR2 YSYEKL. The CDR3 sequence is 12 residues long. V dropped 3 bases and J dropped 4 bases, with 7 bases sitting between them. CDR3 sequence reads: CASSHDWYEQYF. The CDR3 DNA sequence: TGCGCCAGCAGCCATGACTGGTACGAGCAGTACTTC.

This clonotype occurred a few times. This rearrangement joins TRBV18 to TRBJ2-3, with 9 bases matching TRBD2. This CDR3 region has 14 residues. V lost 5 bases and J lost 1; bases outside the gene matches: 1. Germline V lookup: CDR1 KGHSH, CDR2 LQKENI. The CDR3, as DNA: TGTGCCAGCTCAATAGCGGGAGGCACAGATACGCAGTATTTT. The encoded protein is CASSIAGGTDTQYF.

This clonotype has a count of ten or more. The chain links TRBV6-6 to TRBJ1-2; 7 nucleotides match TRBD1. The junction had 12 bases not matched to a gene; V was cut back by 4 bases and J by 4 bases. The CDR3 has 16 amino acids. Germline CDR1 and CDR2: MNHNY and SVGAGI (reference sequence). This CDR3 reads CASSSYMGDSLYGYTF. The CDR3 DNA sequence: TGTGCCAGCAGTTCTTACATGGGGGACAGTCTCTATGGCTACACCTTC.

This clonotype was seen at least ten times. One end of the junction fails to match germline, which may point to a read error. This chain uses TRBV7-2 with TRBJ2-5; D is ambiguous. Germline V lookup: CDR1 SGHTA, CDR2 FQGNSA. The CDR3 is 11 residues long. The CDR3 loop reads CASSLVETQYF. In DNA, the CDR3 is TGTGCCAGCAGTTTAGTGGAGACCCAGTACTTC.

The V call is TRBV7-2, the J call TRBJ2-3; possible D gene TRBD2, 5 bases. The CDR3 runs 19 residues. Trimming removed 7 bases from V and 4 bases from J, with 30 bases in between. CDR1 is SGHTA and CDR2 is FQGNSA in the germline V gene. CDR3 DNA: TGTGCCAGCACATCCCCACGCGGAGAGTCCTCGAAGAGGGCAGATACGCAGTATTTT. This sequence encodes CASTSPRGESSKRADTQYF.

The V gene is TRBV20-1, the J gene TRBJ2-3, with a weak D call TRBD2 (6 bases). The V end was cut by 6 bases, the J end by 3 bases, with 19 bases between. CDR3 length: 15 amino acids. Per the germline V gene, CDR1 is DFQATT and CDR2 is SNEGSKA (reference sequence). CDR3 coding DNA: TGCAGTGCCGGAGGCGGGGAGGTGAGGACAGATACGCAGTATTTT. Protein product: CSAGGGEVRTDTQYF.

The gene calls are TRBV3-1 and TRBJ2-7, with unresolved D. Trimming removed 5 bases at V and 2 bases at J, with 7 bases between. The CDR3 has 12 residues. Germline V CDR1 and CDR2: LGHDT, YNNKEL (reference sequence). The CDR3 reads CASSSSTYEQYF. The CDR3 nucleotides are TGTGCCAGCAGCTCCTCTACCTACGAGCAGTACTTC.

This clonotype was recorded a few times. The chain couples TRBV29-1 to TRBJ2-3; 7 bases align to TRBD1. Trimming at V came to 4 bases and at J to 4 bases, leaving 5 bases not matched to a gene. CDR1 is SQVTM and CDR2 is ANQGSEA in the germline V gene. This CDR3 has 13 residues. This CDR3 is CSVAAGGADTQYF. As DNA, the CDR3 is TGCAGCGTTGCGGCAGGGGGAGCAGATACGCAGTATTTT.